This T cell receptor beta chain was sequenced in a study of OX40 agonist ivuxolimab in advanced cancers. Findings of the study overall: Mean expanded clone counts were higher in CD8+ than CD4+ T cells.

With respect to this clone: The antigen is undetermined.

The V end was cut by 3 bases, the J end by 8 bases, with 14 bases between. CDR3 length: 14 amino acids. The germline V gene has CDR1 MGHRA and CDR2 YSYEKL. Sequenced by immunoSEQ multiplex PCR; TCRdb stores in-frame clones only, minus some. The repertoire has about 73,000 clones, approximately 90% of them found once; the top ten carry roughly 0.5%. The receptor was derived from an adult with an advanced solid tumor such as melanoma, head and neck, liver or kidney cancer. The chain carries TRBV4-1 and TRBJ2-1, with D perhaps TRBD2 (5 bases). Here the sequenced sample was CD4+ or CD8+ T cells sorted from blood, taken in a trial of the OX40 agonist ivuxolimab. The chain's CDR3 is CASSQMREADEQFF. CDR3 DNA: TGCGCCAGCAGCCAGATGAGGGAAGCGGATGAGCAGTTCTTC.